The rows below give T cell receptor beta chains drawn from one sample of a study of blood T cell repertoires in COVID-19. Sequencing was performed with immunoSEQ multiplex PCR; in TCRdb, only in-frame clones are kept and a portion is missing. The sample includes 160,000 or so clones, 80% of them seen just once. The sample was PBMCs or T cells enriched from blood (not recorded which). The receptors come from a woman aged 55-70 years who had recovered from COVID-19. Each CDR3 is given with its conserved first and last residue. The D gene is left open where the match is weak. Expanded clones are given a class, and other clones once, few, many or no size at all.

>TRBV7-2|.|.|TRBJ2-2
CASSFGGDSGRRRELFF
TGTGCCAGCAGCTTTGGAGGGGACTCCGGCCGCCGCCGGGAGCTGTTTTTT
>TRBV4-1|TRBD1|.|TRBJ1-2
CASSLLGTASNYGYTF
TGCGCCAGCAGCCTATTAGGGACAGCGTCTAACTATGGCTACACCTTC
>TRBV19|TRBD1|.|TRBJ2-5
CASNPRAGGPETQYF
TGTGCCAGTAACCCCCGCGCAGGGGGTCCAGAGACCCAGTACTTC
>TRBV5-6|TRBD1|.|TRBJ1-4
CASSPGTGGNEKLFF
TGTGCCAGCAGCCCCGGGACAGGGGGGAATGAAAAACTGTTTTTT
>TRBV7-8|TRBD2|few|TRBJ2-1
CASSPSGGGTYNEQFF
TGTGCCAGCAGCCCATCAGGCGGGGGTACTTACAATGAGCAGTTCTTC
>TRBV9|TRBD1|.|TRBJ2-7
CASSVEGTGSSYEQYF
TGTGCCAGCAGCGTAGAAGGGACAGGTAGCTCCTACGAGCAGTACTTC
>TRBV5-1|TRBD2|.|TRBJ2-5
CASSLDGSGSRETQYF
TGCGCCAGCAGCTTGGATGGTAGCGGGAGTAGAGAGACCCAGTACTTC
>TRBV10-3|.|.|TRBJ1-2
CAISDEGRNYGYTF
TGTGCCATCAGTGATGAGGGGAGGAACTATGGCTACACCTTC
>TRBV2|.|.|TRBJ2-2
CASRSPEGAITGELFF
TGTGCCAGCAGGTCGCCGGAGGGCGCAATCACCGGGGAGCTGTTTTTT
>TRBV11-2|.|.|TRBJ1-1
CASSLGRGMNTEAFF
TGTGCCAGCAGCTTAGGGAGGGGTATGAACACTGAAGCTTTCTTT
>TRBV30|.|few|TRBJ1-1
CAWSPVEDTEAFF
TGTGCCTGGAGTCCCGTGGAGGACACTGAAGCTTTCTTT
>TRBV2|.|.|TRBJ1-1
CASSTDRHMNTEAFF
TGTGCCAGCAGTACGGACAGACACATGAACACTGAAGCTTTCTTT
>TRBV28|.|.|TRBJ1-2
CASSSMGPLYGYTF
TGTGCCAGCAGTTCAATGGGGCCCCTCTATGGCTACACCTTC
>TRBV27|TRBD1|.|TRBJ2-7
CASSMTGTLYEQYF
TGTGCCAGCAGTATGACAGGGACCCTCTACGAGCAGTACTTC
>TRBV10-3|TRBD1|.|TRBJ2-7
CAISEGTGVEQYF
TGTGCCATCAGTGAAGGGACAGGGGTCGAGCAGTACTTC
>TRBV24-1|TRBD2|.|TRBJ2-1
CATYWGGYRYNEQFF
TGTGCCACATATTGGGGGGGTTATAGGTACAATGAGCAGTTCTTC
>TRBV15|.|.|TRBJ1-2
CATSTGRYGYTF
TGTGCCACCTCTACAGGTCGGTATGGCTACACCTTC
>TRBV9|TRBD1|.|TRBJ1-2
CASSPGTGTFDGYTF
TGTGCCAGCAGCCCCGGGACAGGTACCTTCGATGGCTACACCTTC
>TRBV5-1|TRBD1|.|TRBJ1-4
CASSLSTGSNEKLFF
TGCGCCAGCAGCCTGTCGACAGGGAGTAATGAAAAACTGTTTTTT
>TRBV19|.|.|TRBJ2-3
CASSPPGTDTQYF
TGTGCCAGTAGTCCCCCCGGCACAGATACGCAGTATTTT
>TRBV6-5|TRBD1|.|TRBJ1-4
CASSFPGTDGEKLFF
TGTGCCAGCAGTTTCCCCGGGACAGATGGTGAAAAACTGTTTTTT
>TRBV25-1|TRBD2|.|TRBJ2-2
CASGTSATGELFF
TGTGCCAGCGGGACTAGCGCCACCGGGGAGCTGTTTTTT
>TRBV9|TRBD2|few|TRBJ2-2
CASSPSGGSNTGELFF
TGTGCCAGCAGCCCTAGCGGGGGGAGCAACACCGGGGAGCTGTTTTTT
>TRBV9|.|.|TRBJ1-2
CASSGTHRDYGYTF
TGTGCCAGCAGCGGGACCCACAGGGACTATGGCTACACCTTC
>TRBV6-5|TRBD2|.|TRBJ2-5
CASSYGGGGARETQYF
TGTGCCAGCAGTTATGGTGGCGGGGGGGCGAGGGAGACCCAGTACTTC
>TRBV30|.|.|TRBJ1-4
CAWSRGWAGDEKLFF
TGTGCCTGGAGTAGGGGGTGGGCTGGGGACGAAAAACTGTTTTTT
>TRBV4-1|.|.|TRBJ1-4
CASSQMTGGGEKLFF
TGCGCCAGCAGCCAGATGACAGGCGGAGGTGAAAAACTGTTTTTT
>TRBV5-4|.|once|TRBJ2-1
CASSFSGGSYNEQFF
TGTGCCAGCAGCTTCTCTGGGGGGTCCTACAATGAGCAGTTCTTC
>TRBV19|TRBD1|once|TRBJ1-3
CASSTKGADGNTIYF
TGTGCCAGTAGTACAAAGGGGGCCGATGGAAACACCATATATTTT
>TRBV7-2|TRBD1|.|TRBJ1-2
CASSNRQGVGYGYTF
TGTGCCAGCAGCAATAGACAGGGGGTCGGCTATGGCTACACCTTC
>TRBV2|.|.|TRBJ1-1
CASSLRGNTEAFF
TGTGCCAGCAGTCTCAGGGGGAACACTGAAGCTTTCTTT
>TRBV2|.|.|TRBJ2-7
CASGGSYEQYF
TGTGCCAGCGGAGGGTCCTACGAGCAGTACTTC
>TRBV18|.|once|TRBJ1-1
CASSPPQGQRAEAFF
TGTGCCAGCTCACCACCACAAGGGCAGAGGGCTGAAGCTTTCTTT
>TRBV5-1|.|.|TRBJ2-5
CASSVAEQVRRETQYF
TGCGCCAGCAGCGTGGCCGAACAGGTTAGAAGGGAGACCCAGTACTTC
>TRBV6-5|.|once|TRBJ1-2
CASTPTNYGYTF
TGTGCCAGCACTCCTACCAACTATGGCTACACCTTC
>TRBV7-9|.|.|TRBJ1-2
CASSPMWGADYGYTF
TGTGCCAGCAGCCCAATGTGGGGAGCAGACTATGGCTACACCTTC
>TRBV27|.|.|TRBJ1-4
CASSGGVFLGEKLFF
TGTGCCAGCAGTGGAGGAGTGTTTCTCGGTGAAAAACTGTTTTTT
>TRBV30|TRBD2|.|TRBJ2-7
CAWRGRADYEQYF
TGTGCCTGGAGGGGGAGGGCCGACTACGAGCAGTACTTC